Listed here is a single TCR beta chain. The study recruited people aged 18 to 89 years across under 25 US areas. The method was immunoSEQ multiplex PCR; TCRdb's version includes in-frame clones alone and lacks a portion of them. Of around 290,000 clones detected, roughly 86% appear once; the ten largest clones hold 0.75% to 1%. This sample is part of a study of blood T cell repertoires in COVID-19. The germline V gene has CDR1 MDHEN and CDR2 SYDVKM. This CDR3 has 14 residues. The ends were cut back, 2 bases at V and 1 base at J, with 8 bases in the middle. The sequenced material came from PBMCs or T cells enriched from blood (not recorded which). The receptor's source is a woman aged 25 to 39 who had recovered from COVID-19. This chain links TRBV28 with TRBJ1-1; no reliable D call. The CDR3 spells CASSLRSGNTEAFF. As DNA, the CDR3 is TGTGCCAGCAGTTTAAGGAGCGGGAACACTGAAGCTTTCTTT.